This T cell receptor beta chain is drawn from a study of blood T cells in healthy people across ages. This clonotype was counted at least ten times. Then a second PCR, running about 7 to 11 cycles, was carried out with a sample-barcoded 5' primer and a J-beta primer mix. MiXCR, run by TCRdb on the 5' RACE reads, gives a single entry per CDR3 protein. The sample contains about 700,000 distinct CDR3 sequences, roughly 30% of which appear only once. This TCR was sampled from a woman aged 80 or older in good health. Sequencing used blood.

DNA for the CDR3: TGTGCCAGCCGACTTTTTGCCAGGTCCTACGAGCAGTACTTC. It is translated as CASRLFARSYEQYF. This chain joins TRBV6-5 and TRBJ2-7; D gene uncertain. Between the trimmed V and J ends, which lost 8 bases and 1 base, there was a span of 15 bases. Looked up from germline, CDR1 is MNHEY and CDR2 is SVGAGI. The CDR3 is made up of 14 amino acids.